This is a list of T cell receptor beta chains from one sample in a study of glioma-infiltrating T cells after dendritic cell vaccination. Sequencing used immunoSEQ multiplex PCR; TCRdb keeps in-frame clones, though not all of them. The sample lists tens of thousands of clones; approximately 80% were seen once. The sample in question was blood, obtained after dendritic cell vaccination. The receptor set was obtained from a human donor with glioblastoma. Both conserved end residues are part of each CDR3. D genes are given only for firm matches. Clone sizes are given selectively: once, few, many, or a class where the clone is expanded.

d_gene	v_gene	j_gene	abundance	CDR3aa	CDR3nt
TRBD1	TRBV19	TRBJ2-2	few	CASIGTDRVDTGELFF	TGTGCCAGTATCGGAACCGACAGGGTCGACACCGGGGAGCTGTTTTTT
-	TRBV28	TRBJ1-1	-	CASRFRGGTTEAFF	TGTGCCAGCAGGTTTCGAGGGGGTACCACTGAAGCTTTCTTT
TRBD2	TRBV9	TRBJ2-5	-	CASSTSGSSGETQYF	TGTGCCAGCAGCACTAGCGGGAGTTCGGGAGAGACCCAGTACTTC
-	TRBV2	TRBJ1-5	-	CASSTDRNQPQHF	TGTGCCAGCAGTACCGACAGGAATCAGCCCCAGCATTTT
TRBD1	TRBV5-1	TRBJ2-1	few	CASSRQGIGAPGNEQFF	TGCGCCAGCAGCCGACAGGGGATCGGGGCTCCCGGGAATGAGCAGTTCTTC
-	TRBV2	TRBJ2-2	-	CASFGGGNTGELFF	TGTGCCAGCTTCGGGGGAGGGAACACCGGGGAGCTGTTTTTT
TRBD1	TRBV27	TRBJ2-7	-	CASSRTGWYEQYF	TGTGCCAGCTCCCGGACAGGGTGGTACGAGCAGTACTTC
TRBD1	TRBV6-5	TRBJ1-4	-	CASSYQDRGNEKLFF	TGTGCCAGCAGTTACCAGGACAGGGGGAATGAAAAACTGTTTTTT
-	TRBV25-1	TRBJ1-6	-	CASSENPTSPLHF	TGTGCCAGCAGTGAAAACCCTACCTCACCCCTCCACTTT
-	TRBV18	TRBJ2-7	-	CASSPSQDYEQYF	TGTGCCAGCTCACCTTCCCAGGATTACGAGCAGTACTTC
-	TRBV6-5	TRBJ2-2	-	CASKTGLMNTGELFF	TGTGCCAGCAAAACAGGGTTAATGAACACCGGGGAGCTGTTTTTT
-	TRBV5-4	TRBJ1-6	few	CASSLGVGNSPLHF	TGTGCCAGCAGCTTAGGGGTTGGGAATTCACCCCTCCACTTT
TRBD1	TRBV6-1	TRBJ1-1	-	CASSTGGLNTEAFF	TGTGCCAGCAGTACAGGGGGCCTGAACACTGAAGCTTTCTTT
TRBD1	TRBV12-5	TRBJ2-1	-	CASGLVHGDREEQFF	TGTGCTAGTGGTTTGGTACATGGGGACAGAGAAGAGCAGTTCTTC
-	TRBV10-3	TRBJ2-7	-	CAISESRRDEQYF	TGTGCCATCAGTGAGTCGCGTCGGGACGAGCAGTACTTC
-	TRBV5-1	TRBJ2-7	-	CASSLAPVAYEQYF	TGCGCCAGCAGCTTGGCCCCTGTAGCCTACGAGCAGTACTTC
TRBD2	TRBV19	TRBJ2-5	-	CASSIGLAGGVETQYF	TGTGCCAGTAGTATAGGGCTAGCGGGAGGTGTAGAGACCCAGTACTTC
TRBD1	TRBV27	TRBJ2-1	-	CASSRRDRGLYNEQFF	TGTGCCAGCAGTCGCAGGGACAGGGGTCTTTACAATGAGCAGTTCTTC
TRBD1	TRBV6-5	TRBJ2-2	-	CASSYSTGSLPWELFF	TGTGCCAGCAGTTACTCGACAGGGTCCTTGCCGTGGGAGCTGTTTTTT
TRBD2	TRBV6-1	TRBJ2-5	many	CASSELAGGQETQYF	TGTGCCAGCAGTGAACTAGCGGGGGGGCAAGAGACCCAGTACTTC
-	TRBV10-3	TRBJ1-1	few	CAISDGGSRNTEAFF	TGTGCCATCAGTGACGGGGGGAGTAGGAACACTGAAGCTTTCTTT
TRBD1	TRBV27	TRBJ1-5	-	CASTGTAGNQPQHF	TGTGCCAGCACCGGGACAGCTGGCAATCAGCCCCAGCATTTT
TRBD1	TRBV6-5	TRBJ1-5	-	CASRRGTDNQPQHF	TGTGCCAGCAGGCGTGGGACAGATAATCAGCCCCAGCATTTT
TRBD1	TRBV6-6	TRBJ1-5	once	CASSSIGTGNNQPQHF	TGTGCCAGCAGTTCGATCGGGACAGGTAACAATCAGCCCCAGCATTTT
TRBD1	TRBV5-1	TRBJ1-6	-	CASTPLPGQGSSPLHF	TGCGCCAGCACCCCCTTGCCGGGACAGGGTAGTTCACCCCTCCACTTT
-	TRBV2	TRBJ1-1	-	CASRRVSGNTEAFF	TGTGCCAGCCGGAGGGTATCAGGGAACACTGAAGCTTTCTTT
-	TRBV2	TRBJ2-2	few	CASRFERQAGELFF	TGTGCCAGCAGATTTGAAAGACAGGCCGGGGAGCTGTTTTTT
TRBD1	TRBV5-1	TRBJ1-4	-	CASSPGQGAAEKLFF	TGCGCCAGCAGTCCAGGACAGGGGGCAGCTGAAAAACTGTTTTTT